Shown below are 11 T cell receptor beta chains from a single sample sequenced in a study of a mutant IDH1 vaccine in newly diagnosed glioma. The time point is: week 23, last vaccination. A single vaccine dose contained 300 ug of mutant IDH1 20-mer peptide, and topical imiquimod was used with it. The repertoire was sequenced with immunoSEQ multiplex PCR; TCRdb's copy has only in-frame clones and lacks some. Of 50,000 to 60,000 clones listed, roughly 80% are singletons. Their recognized antigens are unknown. The sequencing used PBMCs, collected from a glioma patient whose treatment included an IDH1 peptide vaccine. The receptor set was obtained from a man in his forties with glioma.

This sequence joins TRBV27 and TRBJ2-5; tentatively, D is TRBD1 or TRBD2 (5 bases each). Trimming left V 2 bases short and J 5 bases short, with 12 bases between. The germline gives CDR1 MNHEY, CDR2 SMNVEV (reference sequence). This CDR3 comprises 14 residues. CDR3 in DNA: TGTGCCAGCAGTTTAGAGGGGCGTGGGGAGACCCAGTACTTC. Its protein is CASSLEGRGETQYF.

The chain carries TRBV11-3 and TRBJ2-1, with 7 nucleotides matching TRBD1. Germline lookup yields CDR1 SGHNT and CDR2 YENEEA. This CDR3 contains 15 residues. With 3 bases clipped from V and 7 bases from J, the junction kept 9 bases outside the gene matches. The CDR3 loop reads CASSLGPVRGNEQFF. CDR3 sequence (DNA): TGTGCCAGCAGCTTGGGCCCGGTCAGGGGGAATGAGCAGTTCTTC.

J is TRBJ1-1 and V is TRBV30; TRBD1 matches at 7 bases. V was pared by 0 bases and J by 0 bases, with 13 bases of the junction left unmatched. Germline lookup yields CDR1 GTSNPN and CDR2 SVGIG (reference sequence). This CDR3 comprises 18 residues. The CDR3 loop is CAWSVTRGTAKMNTEAFF. In DNA, the CDR3 is TGTGCCTGGAGTGTGACGCGCGGGACAGCGAAGATGAACACTGAAGCTTTCTTT. The entire variable domain, with the rest obtained from reference TRBV30 and TRBJ1-1, is as follows: SQTIHQWPATLVQPVGSPLSLECTVEGTSNPNLYWYRQAAGRGLQLLFYSVGIGQISSEVPQNLSASRPQDRQFILSSKKLLLSDSGFYLCAWSVTRGTAKMNTEAFFGQGTRLTVV.

The rearrangement joins TRBV10-2 to TRBJ2-7; unclear D gene. V was pared by 2 bases and J by 0 bases, with 8 bases between. The CDR3 is 14 amino acids. Germline loops: CDR1 WSHSY, CDR2 SAAADI. CDR3 DNA sequence: TGCGCCAGCAGTGAGCTTAGCAACTCCTACGAGCAGTACTTC. Translated: CASSELSNSYEQYF.

The V gene is TRBV5-1, the J gene TRBJ2-7; 8 bases line up with TRBD1. CDR1 and CDR2 (germline): SGHRS, YFSETQ. V lost 4 bases to trimming and J lost 2 bases; unmatched junction nucleotides: 17. CDR3 length: 18 residues. This CDR3 is CASSGRNRQGSDTYEQYF. In DNA form, the CDR3 reads TGCGCCAGCAGCGGCCGGAACAGACAGGGGTCCGATACCTACGAGCAGTACTTC.

In DNA form, the CDR3 reads TGTGCCAGCAGCTTCAATATGGGACAAGAGACCCAGTACTTC. It yields the protein CASSFNMGQETQYF. The J gene is TRBJ2-5, the V gene TRBV7-7; no clear D. V was clipped by 3 bases and J by 2 bases, with 10 bases between them. Per germline, CDR1 SSHAT and CDR2 FNYEAQ (reference sequence). This CDR3 has 14 residues.

A word on this clone: The junction shows a germline mismatch at one end, possibly a read error. The chain joins TRBV9 to TRBJ1-1; D unresolved. The CDR3 runs 17 residues. The germline gives CDR1 SGDLS, CDR2 YYNGEE. The CDR3 is CASSVAATDPMNAEAFF. As DNA, the CDR3 is TGTGCCAGCAGCGTAGCCGCCACAGACCCCATGAACGCTGAAGCTTTCTTT.

This rearrangement joins TRBV30 to TRBJ2-5, with 8 bases fitting TRBD2. The germline V gene has CDR1 GTSNPN and CDR2 SVGIG (reference sequence). CDR3 length equals 11 residues. The J segment lost 5 bases and the V segment lost 4 bases, leaving 0 bases of the junction unmatched. In DNA, the CDR3 is TGTGCCTGGACTAGCGGGGAGACCCAGTACTTC. This encodes CAWTSGETQYF. Supplemented by reference TRBV30 and TRBJ2-5, the full variable domain reads SQTIHQWPATLVQPVGSPLSLECTVEGTSNPNLYWYRQAAGRGLQLLFYSVGIGQISSEVPQNLSASRPQDRQFILSSKKLLLSDSGFYLCAWTSGETQYFGPGTRLLVL.

In its sample, this clone was seen a few times. The genes are TRBV5-6 and TRBJ1-6; possible D gene TRBD1, 5 bases. Trimming pared 4 bases from V and 7 bases from J, leaving 12 bases between. The CDR3 length is 14 residues. Per the germline V gene, CDR1 is SGHDT and CDR2 is YYEEEE. CDR3 nucleotide sequence: TGTGCCAGCAGCCTCAGGGATGTCAATTCACCCCTCCACTTT. This encodes CASSLRDVNSPLHF.

A few counts support this clone. This chain joins TRBV27 and TRBJ1-3; the D is unclear. V was shortened by 8 bases and J by 5 bases, with 13 bases between the two germline ends. There are 13 residues in the CDR3. CDR1 and CDR2 from the germline V gene are MNHEY and SMNVEV (reference sequence). The CDR3: CASAAGYRNTIYF. The CDR3 nucleotides read TGTGCCAGCGCTGCAGGCTACAGAAACACCATATATTTT.

The chain recombines TRBV5-1 with TRBJ2-1; tentative D call: TRBD2 (5 bases). Germline V gene data show CDR1 as SGHRS and CDR2 as YFSETQ. The CDR3 covers 14 residues. V gave up 4 bases and J gave up 0 bases, with 8 bases separating them. This CDR3 is CASSPGSSYNEQFF. CDR3 bases: TGCGCCAGCAGCCCGGGAAGCTCCTACAATGAGCAGTTCTTC.